A single sample is the source of the 14 T cell receptor beta chains below, sequenced in a study of shared clonotypes between healthy human individuals. TCRdb's copy holds only in-frame clones and misses some; the assay was immunoSEQ multiplex PCR. In the table there are 2 million to 2.5 million clones, roughly 93% of which are singletons. Sequencing used naive CD4+ T cells from PBMCs. Sample subset: CD45RA+ positively selected. The receptors derive from a man aged 18 to 29 in good health. Some clones in this sample may be carry-over from other donors' samples.

The rearrangement joins TRBV19 to TRBJ2-5, with a tentative D call TRBD1 (6 bases). V was shortened by 6 bases and J by 1 base, with 15 bases between the two germline ends. The germline V gene has CDR1 LNHDA and CDR2 SQIVND (reference sequence). CDR3 length: 15 residues. The CDR3 is CASRGHQGIQETQYF. The DNA for the CDR3 is TGTGCCAGTAGGGGACACCAGGGGATCCAAGAGACCCAGTACTTC.

The gene calls are TRBV5-8 and TRBJ1-1; TRBD1 is a possible D gene (5 bases). Germline assignment: CDR1 SGHTS and CDR2 YDEGEE. This CDR3 region has 13 residues. V lost 3 bases, J lost 5 bases, and 11 bases lay in between. The CDR3 DNA sequence: TGTGCCAGCAGCTACGGCGGGGGGACTGAAGCTTTCTTT. Translated, it gives CASSYGGGTEAFF.

V usage is TRBV6-1 and J usage is TRBJ2-7; the match to TRBD2 covers 12 bases. The V segment lost 1 base and the J segment 2 bases; nucleotides outside the gene matches: 15. The length of the CDR3 is 20 residues. Germline V gives CDR1 MNHNS, CDR2 SASEGT. This chain's CDR3 is CASSEDYRASGRDLPYEQYF. CDR3 DNA: TGTGCCAGCAGTGAAGACTATCGGGCTAGCGGGAGGGATTTACCCTACGAGCAGTACTTC.

V is TRBV5-4 and J is TRBJ2-7, with 10 bases that match TRBD2. The germline V gene has CDR1 SGHNT and CDR2 YYREEE (reference sequence). This CDR3 region has 17 residues. The junction had 13 bases not matched to a gene; V was cut back by 2 bases and J by 5 bases. The CDR3 nucleotides are TGTGCCAGCAGCTTAGGCAGCCCGACTAGCGGGTCCCACGAGCAGTACTTC. Its protein is CASSLGSPTSGSHEQYF.

Turning to this clone: The sample contains more than one DNA sequence encoding this CDR3. The J gene is TRBJ1-3, the V gene TRBV11-2; D not resolved. V was cut by 5 bases and J by 0 bases, with 5 bases left in between. The CDR3 sequence is 13 residues long. Germline V gene data show CDR1 as SGHAT and CDR2 as FQNNGV. The CDR3 DNA follows: TGTGCCAGCAGCCCGCGCTCTGGAAACACCATATATTTT. This translates into CASSPRSGNTIYF.

The rearrangement links TRBV5-1 to TRBJ2-1; D is unresolved. Trimming took off 0 bases at V and 0 bases at J, with 10 bases between the two ends. The CDR3 extends over 16 amino acids. The germline gives CDR1 SGHRS, CDR2 YFSETQ. CDR3 region: CASSLAPVSSYNEQFF. Here the CDR3 DNA reads TGCGCCAGCAGCTTGGCTCCCGTAAGCTCCTACAATGAGCAGTTCTTC.

This rearrangement joins TRBV16 to TRBJ1-5; no reliable D call. Per the germline V gene, CDR1 is KGHSY and CDR2 is FQNENV. The V gene lost 1 base and the J gene lost 0 bases, with 7 bases spanning the gap. The CDR3 contains 15 residues. The CDR3 sequence is CASSQYGYSNQPQHF. The DNA of the CDR3 is TGTGCCAGCAGCCAATATGGGTATAGCAATCAGCCCCAGCATTTT.

The chain couples TRBV5-8 to TRBJ1-2; TRBD1 might be the D (6 bases). CDR3 length: 16 residues. V lost 6 bases to trimming and J lost 1 base, with 19 bases between them. From germline, CDR1 is SGHTS and CDR2 YDEGEE. This CDR3 reads CASNPYRTAVNYGYTF. The DNA for the CDR3 is TGTGCCAGCAACCCTTATAGGACAGCCGTTAACTATGGCTACACCTTC.

J is TRBJ1-2 and V is TRBV28; D gene unclear. The ends were cut back, 7 bases at V and 4 bases at J, with 13 bases in the middle. Germline V gives CDR1 MDHEN, CDR2 SYDVKM. The CDR3 length is 13 residues. The chain's CDR3 is CASIPGARYGYTF. CDR3 DNA: TGTGCCAGCATCCCGGGAGCCCGCTATGGCTACACCTTC.

This clone was recorded only once. The J gene is TRBJ1-4, the V gene TRBV30, with TRBD1 as a possible D gene (6 bases). Germline CDR1 is GTSNPN and CDR2 is SVGIG (reference sequence). The V end was cut by 0 bases, the J end by 7 bases, with 12 bases between. This CDR3 is built from 14 residues. CDR3 region: CAWSVPGQPEKLFF. DNA of the CDR3: TGTGCCTGGAGTGTACCGGGACAACCTGAAAAACTGTTTTTT.

This rearrangement joins TRBV14 to TRBJ2-2; 13 positions agree with TRBD2. Trimming at V came to 3 bases and at J to 7 bases, leaving 11 bases not matched to a gene. Germline V CDR1 and CDR2: SGHDN, FVKESK. The CDR3 has 18 amino acids. The CDR3 protein is CASSHFRTSGSDGGELFF. The CDR3 nucleotides read TGTGCCAGCAGCCATTTCCGGACTAGCGGGAGTGATGGCGGGGAGCTGTTTTTT.

This clone was observed a handful of times. The rearrangement uses TRBV5-1 and TRBJ1-1; TRBD1 is a possible D gene (5 bases). The germline V and J ends were trimmed by 4 bases and 0 bases, with 16 bases remaining between them. This CDR3 has 16 residues. Germline-derived CDR1 and CDR2 are SGHRS and YFSETQ. CDR3: CASSVGPQNMNTEAFF. In nucleotides, the CDR3 is TGCGCCAGCAGCGTGGGACCGCAAAACATGAACACTGAAGCTTTCTTT.

The genes are TRBV6-5 and TRBJ2-3; 9 nucleotides align to TRBD2. CDR3 length: 15 amino acids. Germline V gene sequence: CDR1 MNHEY, CDR2 SVGAGI. V was pared by 5 bases and J by 4 bases, with 7 bases of the junction left unmatched. CDR3 region: CASSGASGIADTQYF. CDR3 DNA sequence: TGTGCCAGCAGTGGGGCTAGCGGGATCGCAGATACGCAGTATTTT.

The CDR3 sequence is CASSLYGGAGNTIYF. The CDR3 DNA reads as TGTGCCAGCAGCTTATACGGGGGCGCTGGAAACACCATATATTTT. The rearrangement links TRBV7-2 to TRBJ1-3; tentative D call: TRBD1 (6 bases). CDR1 and CDR2 (germline): SGHTA, FQGNSA. The V gene lost 2 bases and the J gene lost 2 bases, with 10 bases spanning the gap. The CDR3 spans 15 residues.